The TCR beta chain described here comes from a study of CD8+ T cells in alopecia areata. Study information: Severity scores in treated patients reflected the percentage of scalp affected.

Germline V gives CDR1 MNHEY, CDR2 SVGAGI. J lost 3 bases, V lost 10 bases, and 8 bases had no gene match. The CDR3 covers 14 residues. Details on this clone: Its specificity is unknown.

Indicated treatment: oral pan-JAK inhibitor, 5-10 mg twice daily. Alopecia areata patients provided lesional scalp punch biopsies and peripheral blood, both collected for the study. Overall study findings and caveats: While tofacitinib was given, many expanded lesional clones persisted in scalp and blood. Uncertain still, given a single nonresponder, is whether baseline CD8+ expansion links to response.

RNA was isolated and reverse transcribed to cDNA, the sequencing template. Sequencing was performed with immunoSEQ multiplex PCR; in TCRdb, only in-frame clones are kept and a portion is missing. The sample records 150,000 to 200,000 clones, approximately 61% being singletons. The sample consisted of CD4+ T cells sorted from blood, taken at week 24, from a patient treated with tofacitinib. The chain couples TRBV6-5 to TRBJ2-3, with 9 positions matching TRBD1. This receptor was taken from a human donor with alopecia areata. The CDR3 DNA reads TGTGCCATCCGAAAACAGGGGGCGACAGATACGCAGTATTTT. It codes for CAIRKQGATDTQYF.